This TCR beta chain was documented in a study of cytotoxic CD8 clonotypes in ibrutinib-treated CLL. About the research overall: Response samples were obtained once patients had received a median about 12 months of treatment, range 6 to 36.

Measured with immunoSEQ multiplex PCR; TCRdb has only the in-frame clones, and not every one. The data contain about 180,000 clones, less than 85% of them seen just once; the ten biggest clones take up 4.6%. This CDR3 region has 16 residues. The ends were cut back, 1 base at V and 1 base at J, with 11 bases in the middle. Germline CDR1 reads SGHTA; CDR2 reads FQGNSA. The study, taken as a whole, reports: Collection times varied between progressing and sustained-remission patients.

On this clone: Its antigen is undetermined.

V is TRBV7-2 and J is TRBJ2-4; possibly TRBD2 for D (5 bases). The receptor was derived from a human donor with chronic lymphocytic leukemia. The sequencing here drew on PBMCs, taken after 24 months of ibrutinib treatment. This CDR3 is CASSLVRERAKNIQYF. CDR3 DNA: TGTGCCAGCAGCTTAGTAAGGGAGAGGGCCAAAAACATTCAGTACTTC.